This TCR beta chain was captured in a study of blood T cell repertoires in COVID-19 (TCRdb year 2020). Broadly, across the study: The collaborator samples originated in the United States, Italy and Spain and spanned the acute and convalescent phases of COVID-19. The prospective study material was composed of cDNA or gDNA derived from T cells, B-cell-depleted T cells, or PBMCs. Where available, HLA class I and class II types were taken from metadata supplied by the sample provider and were not determined by assay-based typing. The samples were drawn from two sources: the first 160 participants of the ongoing ImmuneRACE study, and fewer than 1,500 subjects contributed by 6 global collaborators. Subjects who had been exposed to COVID-19, were actively infected with it, or had recovered from it provided the deeply sampled blood TCRbeta repertoires that made up the dataset. The repertoires were made available in a free public database intended to serve as a resource for research on the immune response to SARS-CoV-2. Sample metadata almost always included a de-identified subject ID, COVID-19 status, age in years and sex. Study-wide findings and limitations: The quantity of clinical and demographic metadata differed by source and by participant and was supplied without curation.

TCRbeta CDR3 regions were amplified from genomic DNA by means of the immunoSEQ Assay, a bias-controlled multiplex PCR. In the paper's pipeline: The number of nucleated cells in each sample was estimated by amplification of reference gene primers within the assay. To quantify the absolute abundance of each unique TCRbeta CDR3 rearrangement, sequence reads were collapsed and filtered. For each sample, productive Simpson clonality was calculated as the square root of Simpson's diversity index over productive rearrangements. Not all clones reach the TCRdb copy of this immuneACCESS table, which keeps in-frame sequences only. Checked studies attribute under half of the gap to unresolved V genes and leave the rest unexplained. Clone size and the V and J calls come from that table; the DNA yielded D and trimming. The sample records about 220,000 clones, about four fifths of which are singletons. The ten largest clones represent 3.5% to 4% of the sample.

On this clone itself: Its recognized antigen is unknown. Base-call qualities are not available, and no considerably larger clone is one nucleotide away.

In the prospective study, participants were about 18 to 95 years old, resided in about two dozen geographic areas of the United States, and were enrolled through a virtual design. In the prospective study, participants were assigned to cohorts based on the clinical history participants reported in a screening survey and a study questionnaire. Exposed participants were defined as having been in contact with someone with a PCR-confirmed or clinician-diagnosed COVID-19 case within 2 weeks of study entry. Each participant in the prospective study had whole blood, serum and a nasopharyngeal or oropharyngeal swab collected by mobile phlebotomists. Participants in the prospective study had the option to provide additional blood draws and questionnaires over a roughly two-month period. Before DNA extraction, prospective study blood samples were shipped either frozen or at room temperature. Trimming takes 5 bases from V and 0 bases from J, and the germline ends sit 5 bases apart. Taken from cysteine to phenylalanine, the CDR3 has 13 residues. Just CDR3 DNA is preserved here, 39 bases in frame from base 1. The germline V gene (reference sequence) gives CDR1 as MNHEY and CDR2 as SMNVEV.

Material: PBMCs or T cells enriched from blood (not recorded which). Here the chain combines TRBV27 and TRBJ1-5; no confident D gene assignment can be made. The sequence was obtained from a woman aged 40 to 50 who had been exposed to COVID-19. The CDR3 region: CASSISSNQPQHF. The sequence in DNA is TGTGCCAGCAGTATCAGTAGCAATCAGCCCCAGCATTTT.